This T cell receptor (beta chain) was sequenced in a study of shared clonotypes between healthy human individuals. Once extracted for a subset, genomic DNA was divided evenly among several immunoSEQ plates. Per the original methods: From ImmunoSEQ came sequences covering only the junction and carrying no quality scores, so filtering differed. TCRdb's copy holds only in-frame clones and misses some; the assay was immunoSEQ multiplex PCR. V, J and clone size are those of that table, while D and trimming were read from the DNA. The sample holds approximately 500,000 clones, approximately 95% seen once. CDR3 size: 15 residues. V was shortened by 7 bases and J by 3 bases, with 15 bases between the two germline ends. Germline CDR1 reads MDHEN; CDR2 reads SYDVKM.

This clonotype was sampled from a woman under 40 in good health. The V and J genes are TRBV28 and TRBJ1-4, with a weak D call TRBD1 (6 bases). The sequencing input was naive CD4+ T cells sorted from blood. Subset reported: CD45RA+ positively selected. CDR3 nucleotide sequence: TGTGCCAGCACCATTCAGGGGCTATCTAATGAAAAACTGTTTTTT. This gives the protein CASTIQGLSNEKLFF.